Listed here are 13 T cell receptor beta chains from one sample, sequenced in a study of shared clonotypes between healthy human individuals. This table comes from immunoSEQ multiplex PCR, and its TCRdb copy is limited to in-frame clones, with some not included. The table has approximately 470,000 clones, around 85% seen once. Sequencing was performed on PBMCs. The source of these receptors is a woman aged 40 to 50 in good health. Some clones in this sample may be carry-over from other donors' samples.

The CDR3 spells CASSAPYRGSTDTQYF. CDR3 nucleotides: TGTGCCAGTAGTGCACCATACAGGGGGAGCACAGATACGCAGTATTTT. The V call is TRBV19, the J call TRBJ2-3; TRBD1 matches 8 bases. Germline assignment: CDR1 LNHDA and CDR2 SQIVND (reference sequence). Losses at the gene ends were 5 bases for V and 0 bases for J; bases not matched to a gene: 7. CDR3 length: 16 amino acids.

The chain combines TRBV18 with TRBJ2-4, with a weak D call TRBD2 (6 bases). The CDR3 spans 15 residues. CDR1 KGHSH and CDR2 LQKENI come from the germline V gene. V was shortened by 3 bases and J by 9 bases, with 18 bases between the two germline ends. Written as DNA, the CDR3 is TGTGCCAGCTCACCGGGGGAGGCCTCTAGGGGCATTCAGTACTTC. This codes for CASSPGEASRGIQYF.

The chain couples TRBV18 to TRBJ2-1, with 11 bases that match TRBD1. Germline trimming cut 4 bases from V and 4 bases from J; bases unmatched to any gene: 3. Per germline, CDR1 KGHSH and CDR2 LQKENI. The CDR3 length is 15 residues. Here the CDR3 DNA reads TGTGCCAGCTCACAGGGACAGGGGGTTTACAATGAGCAGTTCTTC. This translates into CASSQGQGVYNEQFF.

Details on this clone: A read error is possible here, since a much larger clone lies one base away. At the DNA level, this CDR3 is encoded by other sequences in the same sample as well. This rearrangement joins TRBV11-2 to TRBJ2-1, with 10 positions matching TRBD2. The germline V gene has CDR1 SGHAT and CDR2 FQNNGV. The CDR3 covers 15 residues. The CDR3 nucleotides are TGTGCTAGCAGCCCCGGGACTAGCGACTACAATGAGCAGTTCTTC. Protein: CASSPGTSDYNEQFF.

CDR3 in amino acids: CAWEKTRIDYGYTF. The CDR3 bases are TGTGCCTGGGAGAAAACGAGGATTGACTATGGCTACACCTTC. The chain has TRBV30 and TRBJ1-2, with D unclear. Germline loops: CDR1 GTSNPN, CDR2 SVGIG (reference sequence). This CDR3 region has 14 residues. The ends were cut back, 5 bases at V and 3 bases at J, with 16 bases in the middle.

CDR3 protein: CASSLVSGRAGEQFF. The DNA of the CDR3 is TGTGCCAGCAGCTTAGTGTCCGGGAGGGCCGGAGAGCAGTTCTTC. The V call is TRBV11-2, the J call TRBJ2-1, with 8 positions matching TRBD2. After removal of 1 base from V and 10 bases from J, the junction contained 9 bases not matched to a gene. The CDR3 is 15 amino acids. Germline values: CDR1 SGHAT, CDR2 FQNNGV.

CDR3 loop: CASSLGRVSQPQHF. CDR3 coding DNA: TGTGCCAGCAGTTTAGGCAGGGTAAGTCAGCCCCAGCATTTT. The rearrangement uses TRBV28 and TRBJ1-5; the D gene is possibly TRBD1 (5 bases). From germline, CDR1 is MDHEN and CDR2 SYDVKM. This CDR3 region has 14 residues. The V end lost 2 bases, the J end lost 6 bases, and 11 bases lay between the germline ends.

The chain's CDR3 is CASSIRTGFSSGANVLTF. DNA of the CDR3: TGTGCCAGCAGCATACGTACGGGATTTTCTTCTGGGGCCAACGTCCTGACTTTC. This chain uses TRBV7-6 with TRBJ2-6, with a tentative D call TRBD2 (5 bases). From germline, CDR1 is SGHVS and CDR2 FNYEAQ. This CDR3 has 18 amino acids. V lost 5 bases, J lost 1 base, and 18 bases lay in between.

As concerns this clone: In the same sample, other DNA sequences code for this CDR3. The chain uses TRBV19 and TRBJ2-7; TRBD2 is a possible D gene (6 bases). V gave up 6 bases and J gave up 3 bases, with 9 bases separating them. Germline V gene data show CDR1 as LNHDA and CDR2 as SQIVND (reference sequence). CDR3 size: 12 residues. CDR3: CASSGGFYEQYF. DNA of the CDR3: TGTGCCAGTAGCGGAGGGTTCTACGAGCAGTACTTC.

The chain is built from TRBV5-1 and TRBJ2-5; TRBD2 agrees at 7 bases. This CDR3 contains 16 residues. CDR1 is SGHRS, CDR2 YFSETQ, per germline. The V and J ends lost 4 bases and 3 bases, in that order; junction bases with no gene match: 12. CDR3 bases: TGCGCCAGCAGCAATACCGGGACTACCGTAGAAGAGACCCAGTACTTC. Protein: CASSNTGTTVEETQYF.

The gene calls are TRBV11-2 and TRBJ2-2; the D gene is possibly TRBD1 (6 bases). From germline, CDR1 is SGHAT and CDR2 FQNNGV. With 1 base removed from V and 4 bases from J, the gap between germline ends came to 7 bases. This CDR3 comprises 14 residues. The CDR3 is CASSLGQVTGELFF. The CDR3 DNA sequence: TGTGCCAGCAGCTTAGGACAGGTCACCGGGGAGCTGTTTTTT.

The rearrangement links TRBV10-3 to TRBJ2-5; D remains unclear. There are 12 residues in the CDR3. CDR1 is ENHRY and CDR2 is SYGVKD in the germline V gene. V lost 2 bases to trimming and J lost 5 bases, with 6 bases between them. In nucleotides, the CDR3 is TGTGCCATCAGTGAGCGCGGTGAGACCCAGTACTTC. This gives the protein CAISERGETQYF.

The chain combines TRBV19 with TRBJ2-2, with TRBD2 matching over 9 bases. This CDR3 is 17 amino acids long. Germline-derived CDR1 and CDR2 are LNHDA and SQIVND (reference sequence). V lost 4 bases and J lost 0; bases outside the gene matches: 6. For the CDR3, the DNA is TGTGCCAGTAGTACTCCCACTAGCGGGTCGAACACCGGGGAGCTGTTTTTT. Protein sequence: CASSTPTSGSNTGELFF.